Listed below are T cell receptor beta chains from one sample, sequenced in a study of T cells in Graves' hyperthyroidism and ophthalmopathy. Each CDR3 protein gets one entry after TCRdb re-called the multiplex PCR reads with MiXCR. Among fewer than 900,000 distinct CDR3 sequences listed, 16% were seen once. Sequenced input: blood. These receptors were obtained from a man between 18 and 29 years old with Graves' hyperthyroidism. Both conserved end residues are part of each CDR3. The order of the fields is clone size, D gene, V gene, J gene, CDR3 protein, CDR3 DNA. A D gene is named only where the DNA matches it firmly. For some rows the clone size is stated as once, few or many, or as a class when expanded; others skip it.

size: -; D: -; V: TRBV29-1; J: TRBJ1-2; CDR3: CSVDPGHINYGYTF; DNA: TGCAGCGTTGATCCCGGACACATTAACTATGGCTACACCTTC
size: once; D: -; V: TRBV5-4; J: TRBJ2-1; CDR3: CASSLYSSLAPGEQFF; DNA: TGTGCCAGCAGCTTGTACTCCTCGCTGGCTCCGGGTGAGCAGTTCTTC
size: few; D: -; V: TRBV29-1; J: TRBJ2-5; CDR3: CSVEEDTQETQYF; DNA: TGCAGCGTTGAGGAGGACACCCAAGAAACCCAGTACTTC
size: -; D: TRBD1; V: TRBV28; J: TRBJ1-5; CDR3: CASSSGQGAFNQPQHF; DNA: TGTGCCAGCAGTTCGGGGCAGGGGGCTTTCAATCAGCCCCAGCATTTT
size: -; D: TRBD1; V: TRBV5-5; J: TRBJ2-1; CDR3: CASSLYSTGGTNEQFF; DNA: TGTGCCAGCAGCTTATACTCGACAGGGGGTACCAATGAGCAGTTCTTC
size: few; D: -; V: TRBV28; J: TRBJ1-4; CDR3: CASGKTSNEKLFF; DNA: TGTGCCAGCGGAAAAACCTCGAATGAAAAACTGTTTTTT
size: -; D: -; V: TRBV7-9; J: TRBJ2-7; CDR3: CASSSPYGSYEQYF; DNA: TGTGCCAGCAGCTCCCCATACGGGTCCTACGAGCAGTACTTC
size: many; D: -; V: TRBV12-3/TRBV12-4; J: TRBJ2-7; CDR3: CASTLSGIGEQYF; DNA: TGTGCCAGCACCCTATCAGGAATTGGCGAGCAGTACTTC
size: many; D: -; V: TRBV11-2; J: TRBJ2-5; CDR3: CASSVGQNLATQYF; DNA: TGTGCCAGCAGCGTCGGACAGAACCTGGCGACCCAGTACTTC
size: few; D: TRBD2; V: TRBV3-1; J: TRBJ2-3; CDR3: CASSPPGAGADTQYF; DNA: TGTGCCAGCAGCCCCCCCGGGGCGGGAGCAGATACGCAGTATTTT
size: few; D: TRBD1; V: TRBV20-1; J: TRBJ1-2; CDR3: CSASWAGQGTRPNYGYTF; DNA: TGCAGTGCGAGCTGGGCGGGACAGGGGACGCGACCTAACTATGGCTACACCTTC
size: many; D: TRBD1; V: TRBV28; J: TRBJ2-5; CDR3: CASSFPGTGGGDF; DNA: TGTGCCAGCAGTTTCCCCGGGACAGGAGGCGGGGACTTC
size: -; D: -; V: TRBV20-1; J: TRBJ2-7; CDR3: CSASKEGAGAYEQYF; DNA: TGCAGTGCTAGTAAAGAGGGGGCGGGGGCCTACGAGCAGTACTTC
size: few; D: TRBD1; V: TRBV12-3/TRBV12-4; J: TRBJ1-2; CDR3: CASRADRAAGYTF; DNA: TGTGCCAGCAGGGCCGACAGGGCTGCGGGCTACACCTTC
size: few; D: -; V: TRBV6-1; J: TRBJ2-3; CDR3: CASSGGSPTDTQYF; DNA: TGTGCCAGCAGCGGCGGTAGTCCCACAGATACGCAGTATTTT
size: many; D: -; V: TRBV11-1; J: TRBJ2-7; CDR3: CASSGQLYEQYF; DNA: TGTGCCAGCAGTGGACAGCTCTACGAGCAGTACTTC
size: -; D: -; V: TRBV30; J: TRBJ2-1; CDR3: CAWTVQGGTEQFF; DNA: TGTGCCTGGACCGTTCAGGGGGGGACGGAGCAGTTCTTC